Sequencing of this T cell receptor beta chain was carried out in a study of CD8+CD57+ T cells in acquired aplastic anemia. Study-wide context: Sorted CD4+ and CD8+ cells yielded around 3.3 ug of DNA on average.

Germline assignment: CDR1 SGHNT and CDR2 YYREEE (reference sequence). The CDR3 runs to 15 residues. V gave up 2 bases and J gave up 8 bases; unmatched junction bases: 10. Genomic DNA, the template, was used for profiling of the TCR beta VDJ and CDR3. TCRdb re-called the reads with MiXCR, one entry per CDR3 protein. The top ten clones hold 42% of a sample with roughly 250,000 distinct CDR3 sequences, 82% of them seen once. Whoever was chosen for sequencing had shown CD8+CD57+ cell expansion by flow cytometry. Each patient carried a diagnosis of severe acquired aplastic anemia. Untreated patients provided the blood samples, with no therapy given before sampling. General study findings and limits: Statistical testing detected no significant gap in CD8+ Simpson's diversity between patients and controls.

On this clonotype itself: Its antigen is still unknown.

The chain carries TRBV5-4 and TRBJ2-1; 7 bases are shared with TRBD2. Sequencing was carried out using sorted CD4+, CD8+, or CD8+CD57+ T cells (not recorded which) from PBMCs. The receptor comes from a human donor with aplastic anemia. The CDR3 sequence: CASSFTSAMRYEQFF. The DNA for the CDR3 is TGTGCCAGCAGCTTTACTAGCGCAATGAGATATGAGCAGTTCTTC.